These 5 T cell receptor beta chains were sequenced from one sample in a study of monozygotic twins with inflammatory bowel disease. TCRdb reanalyzed the 5' RACE reads and collapses them to one entry per CDR3 protein, without DNA. Recorded for this sample: about 380,000 distinct CDR3 sequences. The source material was blood. These receptors all come from a human donor with ulcerative colitis or Crohn's disease, or a healthy co-twin of an affected twin (not recorded which).

The J gene is TRBJ2-7, the V gene TRBV7-8. The CDR3 extends over 14 amino acids. Germline values: CDR1 SGHVS, CDR2 FQNEAQ. The CDR3 protein is CASSLGQVRDEQYF.

The chain has TRBV11-2 and TRBJ2-3; TCRdb gives TRBD2 as the D gene, but with no DNA this cannot be confirmed. In germline, CDR1 is SGHAT, CDR2 FQNNGV. The CDR3 has 15 amino acids. The CDR3 spells CASSLEFGGADTQYF.

V is TRBV18 and J is TRBJ1-2; TCRdb picks TRBD1, but there is no DNA to check that call. This CDR3 region has 14 residues. Germline V gene data show CDR1 as KGHSH and CDR2 as LQKENI. The CDR3 spells CASSPTDSKGGYAF.

The CDR3 sequence is CASSPGRGVYNEQFF. The chain is built from TRBV18 and TRBJ2-1; TCRdb's assignment of TRBD2 cannot be checked, as there is no DNA. The V gene's germline CDR1 is KGHSH and CDR2 LQKENI. CDR3 length: 15 residues.

The chain couples TRBV6-2 or TRBV6-3 to TRBJ2-3; with no DNA, the TCRdb D assignment of TRBD1 cannot be verified. This CDR3 region has 12 residues. Germline CDR1 is MNHEY and CDR2 is SVGEGT. CDR3 loop: CASSSQGDTQYF.